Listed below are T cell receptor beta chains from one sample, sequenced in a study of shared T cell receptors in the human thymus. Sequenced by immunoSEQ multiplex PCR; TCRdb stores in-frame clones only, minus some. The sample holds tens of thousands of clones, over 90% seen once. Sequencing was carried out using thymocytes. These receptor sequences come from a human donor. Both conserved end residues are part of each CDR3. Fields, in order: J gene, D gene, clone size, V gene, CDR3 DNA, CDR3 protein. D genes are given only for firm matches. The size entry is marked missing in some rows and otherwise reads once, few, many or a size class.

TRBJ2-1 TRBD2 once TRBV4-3 TGCGCCAGCAGCCCCAAGACTAGCGGGGGCCCCAAGTCCTACAATGAGCAGTTCTTC CASSPKTSGGPKSYNEQFF
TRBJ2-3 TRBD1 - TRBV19 TGTGCCAGTAGTGCCATGGACAGGGGAGAAACAGATACGCAGTATTTT CASSAMDRGETDTQYF
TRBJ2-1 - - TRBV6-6 TGTGCCAGCAGTCGTCACAGGGTCAATGAGCAGTTCTTC CASSRHRVNEQFF
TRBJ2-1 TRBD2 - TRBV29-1 TGCAGCGTTGAAGATCCTTCGGGGGGGTCCTACAATGAGCAGTTCTTC CSVEDPSGGSYNEQFF
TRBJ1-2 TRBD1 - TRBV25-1 TGTGCCACCCTCACCTCGACAGGGGCGGGCTATGGCTACACCTTC CATLTSTGAGYGYTF
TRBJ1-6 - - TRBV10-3 TGTGCCATCAGTGAGTCCCCTTTTCGTTCCGCCGTTAGCCTCTATAATTCACCCCTCCACTTT CAISESPFRSAVSLYNSPLHF
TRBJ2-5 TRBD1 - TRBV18 TGTGCCAGCTCACTTCGGACAGGGCTAGGGGAGACCCAGTACTTC CASSLRTGLGETQYF
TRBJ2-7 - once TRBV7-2 TGTGCCAGCAGCCCTCCCCCAGCGGCTCCTAACTACGAGCAGTACTTC CASSPPPAAPNYEQYF
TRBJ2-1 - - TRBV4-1 TGCGCCAGCAGCCAAGATAATGTCCGAGACTACAATGAGCAGTTCTTC CASSQDNVRDYNEQFF
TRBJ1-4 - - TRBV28 TGTGCCAGCAGTTTTAGCGAGAGGGATGGGCGGCTGTTTTTT CASSFSERDGRLFF
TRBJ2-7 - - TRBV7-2 TGTGCCAGCAGCTTATGGGGCCACGAGCAGTACTTC CASSLWGHEQYF
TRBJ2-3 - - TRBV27 TGTGCCAGCAGTTTAATGAGGGGATTTGGAGCCACAGATACGCAGTATTTT CASSLMRGFGATDTQYF
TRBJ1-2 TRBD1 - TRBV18 TGTGCCAGCTCACCCCCGGGACAGGGATCGCTCGGTCGTCTACTCTATGGCTACACCTTC CASSPPGQGSLGRLLYGYTF
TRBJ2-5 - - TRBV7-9 TGTGCCCGGGTACAGACAGACGCGCACCGAGAGACCCAGTACTTC CARVQTDAHRETQYF
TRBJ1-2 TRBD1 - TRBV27 TGTGCCAGCAGTTCAATCGGGACAGGGTCTAATTATGGCTACACCTTC CASSSIGTGSNYGYTF
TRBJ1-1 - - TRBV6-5 TGTGCCAGCCGTTCGGGAAAAAGAGCTTTCTTT CASRSGKRAFF
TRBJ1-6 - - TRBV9 TGTGCCAGCAGCGTGGTAGCGTATAATTCACCCCTCCACTTT CASSVVAYNSPLHF
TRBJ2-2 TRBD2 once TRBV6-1 TGTGCCAGCAGTGAAGGACCGGGACTAGCGGGGAGCACCGGGGAGCTGTTTTTT CASSEGPGLAGSTGELFF
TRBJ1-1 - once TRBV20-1 TGCAGTGCTTTTACAGAGGACGCTTTCTTT CSAFTEDAFF
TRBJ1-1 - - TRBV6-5 TGTGCCAGCAGTTATAGTTCCGGGATTCCAAACACTGAAGCTTTCTTT CASSYSSGIPNTEAFF
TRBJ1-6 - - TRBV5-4 TGTGCCAGCAGCTTCACAGGGAAGGGATACTCACCCCTCCACTTT CASSFTGKGYSPLHF
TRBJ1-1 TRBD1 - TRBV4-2 TGTGCCAGCAGCTTCGGGACAGGGTACACTGAAGCTTTCTTT CASSFGTGYTEAFF
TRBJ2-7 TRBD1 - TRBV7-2 TGTGCCAGCAGTAACCCCCCCTGGGGACAGGGGTACTCCTACGAGCAGTACTTC CASSNPPWGQGYSYEQYF
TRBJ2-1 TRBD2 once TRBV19 TGTGCCAGTAGGTCTACACTAGCGGGGGCCATTCCATCAAATGAGCAGTTCTTC CASRSTLAGAIPSNEQFF
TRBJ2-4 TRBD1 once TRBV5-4 TGTGCCAGCAGCTCCCCGGACGGGACAGGGGGGTTCTTAGCCAAAAACATTCAGTACTTC CASSSPDGTGGFLAKNIQYF
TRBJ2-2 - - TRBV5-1 TGCGCCAGCACCGGCGAGGCCAGGGGGAACACCGGGGAGCTGTTTTTT CASTGEARGNTGELFF
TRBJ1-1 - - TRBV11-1 TGTGCCAGCAGCTTGCGTCCACAGATCCCGAGCACTGAAGCTTTCTTT CASSLRPQIPSTEAFF
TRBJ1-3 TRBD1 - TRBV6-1 TGTGCCAGCCACGGGACAGGGATCGCCGGAAACACCATATATTTT CASHGTGIAGNTIYF
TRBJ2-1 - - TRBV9 TGTGCCAGCAGCGTTTTTACAGGGCCTGCGATTTACAATGAGCAGTTCTTC CASSVFTGPAIYNEQFF
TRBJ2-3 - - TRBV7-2 TGTGCCAGCAGCTTAATACTCTGGGCCGCCGTGGTCACAGATACGCAGTATTTT CASSLILWAAVVTDTQYF
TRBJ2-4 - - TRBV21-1 TGTGCCAGCAGCAAACAATCCACTGGACAGAAAAAGGTAGCCAAAAACATTCAGTACTTC CASSKQSTGQKKVAKNIQYF
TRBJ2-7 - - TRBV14 TGTGCCAGCAGCCAATGTGGGGAGCAGTACTTC CASSQCGEQYF
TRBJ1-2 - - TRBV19 TGTGCCAGTAGTGCCGTCAACAACTATGGCTACACCTTC CASSAVNNYGYTF
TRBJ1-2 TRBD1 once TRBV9 TGTGCCAGCAGCGATGGGGACAGGGCCTTCGGTAAGGGCTACACCTTC CASSDGDRAFGKGYTF
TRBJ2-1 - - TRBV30 TGTGCCTGGAGTGTTGGTAATGAGCAGTTCTTC CAWSVGNEQFF
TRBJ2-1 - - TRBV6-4 TGTGCCAGCAGGGAGAACTTTAATGCTGGCGAGCAGTTCTTC CASRENFNAGEQFF
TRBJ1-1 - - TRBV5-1 TGCGCCAGCAGCGGGAAGGGACGGACGAACACTGAAGCTTTCTTT CASSGKGRTNTEAFF
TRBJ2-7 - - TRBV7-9 TGTGCCAGCAGCTTAGGTCCCTCCCCCAGCTCCTACGAGCAGTACTTC CASSLGPSPSSYEQYF
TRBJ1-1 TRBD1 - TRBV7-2 TGTGCCAGCAGCTTAGGTGACAGGGCGGCTTTCTTT CASSLGDRAAFF
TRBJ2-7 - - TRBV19 TGTGCCAGTAGTATGCCCCCCTCACAGGGTTCGAAGGGGAACGAGCAGTACTTC CASSMPPSQGSKGNEQYF
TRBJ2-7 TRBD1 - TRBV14 TGTGCCAGCAGCCTCAGACAGGGACCTCTCTACGAGCAGTACTTC CASSLRQGPLYEQYF
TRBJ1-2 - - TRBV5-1 TGCGCCAGCAGCTTTTGGCAGGGGAATGGCTACACCTTC CASSFWQGNGYTF
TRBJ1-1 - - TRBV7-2 TGTGCCAGCAGCTTAAGCGAGGACAGACGAGAAGCTTTCTTT CASSLSEDRREAFF
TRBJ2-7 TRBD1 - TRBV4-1 TGCGCCAGCAGCCAAGTAGGGGTAAGGGACAGAGCCTCCTACGAGCAGTACTTC CASSQVGVRDRASYEQYF
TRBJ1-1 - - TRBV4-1 TGCGCCAGCAGCCAAGAGGTAAGTACAGGGCCCGACACTGAAGCTTTCTTT CASSQEVSTGPDTEAFF
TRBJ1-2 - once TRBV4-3 TGCGCCAGCAGCCACCTAACAGGGTCCGATGGCTACACCTTC CASSHLTGSDGYTF
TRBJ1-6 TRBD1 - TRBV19 TGTGCCAGTAACCTACAGGGGTTGGATAATTCACCCCTCCACTTT CASNLQGLDNSPLHF
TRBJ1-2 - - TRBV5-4 TGTGCCAGCAGCTTCAGAGGGTTCGGCTATGGCTACACCTTC CASSFRGFGYGYTF
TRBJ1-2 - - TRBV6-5 TGTGCCAGCAGTTACTCTGCCGGAGCTAACTATGGCTACACCTTC CASSYSAGANYGYTF
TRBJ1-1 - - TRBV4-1 TGCGCCAGCAGCCTAGCGTTTGGGCCGAACACTGAAGCTTTCTTT CASSLAFGPNTEAFF
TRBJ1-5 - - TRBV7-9 TGTGCCAGCAGGCGAAACAGCAATCAGCCCCAGCATTTT CASRRNSNQPQHF
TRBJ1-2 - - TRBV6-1 TGTGCCAGCAGGGTTAGAATTCTGGATGGCTACACCTTC CASRVRILDGYTF
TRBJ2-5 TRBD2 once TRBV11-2 TGTGCCAGCAGCTTAGGCGGACAACCTAGCGGGGGACGGGAGACCCAGTACTTC CASSLGGQPSGGRETQYF